These 14 T cell receptor beta chains were sequenced from one sample in a study of T cell responses to AZD1222 COVID-19 vaccine. TCRdb keeps only in-frame clones here, not all; method: immunoSEQ multiplex PCR. This table has 95,000 to 120,000 clones, approximately 86% appearing once. Source: peripheral blood, taken on day 0 of AZD1222 vaccination. The receptors shown here come from an adult in good health.

The gene calls are TRBV7-9 and TRBJ2-7, with a possible D match to TRBD1 (6 bases). V was trimmed by 4 bases and J by 2 bases, leaving 18 bases between them. CDR3 length equals 16 residues. Germline-derived CDR1 and CDR2 are SEHNR and FQNEAQ (reference sequence). The CDR3 loop is CASSSTITDRAYEQYF. DNA of the CDR3: TGTGCCAGCAGCTCTACCATAACGGACAGAGCCTACGAGCAGTACTTC.

The rearrangement links TRBV4-2 to TRBJ2-7; 7 bases are shared with TRBD1. The CDR3 contains 16 residues. The germline V gene has CDR1 LGHNA and CDR2 YNFKEQ. With V trimmed by 8 bases and J by 2 bases, 15 bases remained unmatched. The CDR3 reads CASGSSANQGAYEQYF. DNA of the CDR3: TGTGCCAGCGGTTCTTCCGCGAACCAGGGGGCCTACGAGCAGTACTTC.

The CDR3: CASSFFGSTDTQYF. The CDR3 nucleotides are TGTGCCAGCAGCTTTTTCGGAAGCACAGATACGCAGTATTTT. The chain carries TRBV5-4 and TRBJ2-3; D not resolved. The CDR3 runs 14 residues. In germline, CDR1 is SGHNT, CDR2 YYREEE (reference sequence). V lost 2 bases and J lost 0, with 7 bases in between.

This chain connects TRBV11-2 to TRBJ2-3, with 7 bases fitting TRBD2. There are 15 residues in the CDR3. V trimming: 3 bases; J trimming: 0 bases; junction bases outside the gene matches: 3. Germline V gene data show CDR1 as SGHAT and CDR2 as FQNNGV. The CDR3 region has the DNA TGTGCCAGCAGCTTTCTTAGCGGGAGCACAGATACGCAGTATTTT. Protein: CASSFLSGSTDTQYF.

This sequence joins TRBV5-1 and TRBJ1-3; weak D call: TRBD1 (6 bases). V shed 4 bases and J shed 3 bases, with 14 bases lying between them. Germline CDR1 and CDR2: SGHRS and YFSETQ. CDR3 size: 15 residues. The CDR3 DNA reads as TGCGCCAGCAGCCCCTCCCTGACAGGTGGAAACACCATATATTTT. This codes for CASSPSLTGGNTIYF.

The chain combines TRBV20-1 with TRBJ1-2; TRBD1 aligns across 11 bases. Germline V CDR1 and CDR2: DFQATT, SNEGSKA (reference sequence). The CDR3 is 15 amino acids. After removal of 3 bases from V and 7 bases from J, the junction contained 10 bases not matched to a gene. For the CDR3, the DNA is TGCAGTGCTAGTCCCAGGACAGGGGGCGCGAGTGGCTACACCTTC. Protein: CSASPRTGGASGYTF.

J is TRBJ2-7 and V is TRBV5-1; D uncertain. The V gene lost 5 bases and the J gene lost 2 bases, with 14 bases spanning the gap. This CDR3 has 14 residues. Germline assignment: CDR1 SGHRS and CDR2 YFSETQ. CDR3 DNA sequence: TGCGCCAGCAGGTATAGGACCGCTACCTACGAGCAGTACTTC. It yields the protein CASRYRTATYEQYF.

V gene TRBV9 combines with J gene TRBJ2-1; the D gene could be TRBD1 or TRBD2 (5 bases each). V was clipped by 2 bases and J by 6 bases, with 9 bases between them. The CDR3 runs 13 residues. CDR1 SGDLS and CDR2 YYNGEE come from the germline V gene. Here the CDR3 reads CASSVGAGNEQFF. Here the CDR3 DNA reads TGTGCCAGCAGCGTCGGGGCGGGCAATGAGCAGTTCTTC.

CDR3 DNA: TGTGCCAGCAGCTTAGAGTTGCCAAACTGGGGCTCTGAAGCTTTCTTT. It is translated as CASSLELPNWGSEAFF. This chain uses TRBV7-8 with TRBJ1-1; perhaps TRBD1 as D (5 bases). Trimming removed 1 base at V and 6 bases at J, with 18 bases between. The CDR3 covers 16 residues. Looked up from germline, CDR1 is SGHVS and CDR2 is FQNEAQ.

The chain is built from TRBV5-1 and TRBJ2-7; D may be TRBD1 (5 bases). With 4 bases removed from V and 2 bases from J, the gap between germline ends came to 22 bases. From germline, CDR1 is SGHRS and CDR2 YFSETQ. This CDR3 comprises 17 residues. The CDR3 DNA reads TGCGCCAGCAGCGCCAGATCGACAGCGTCGGCAACCTACGAGCAGTACTTC. Protein: CASSARSTASATYEQYF.

V is TRBV30 and J is TRBJ2-5; TRBD2 matches 13 bases. There are 16 residues in the CDR3. Germline-derived CDR1 and CDR2 are GTSNPN and SVGIG (reference sequence). J was trimmed by 5 bases and V by 4 bases; bases with no gene match: 10. CDR3 region: CAWTGLAGAGGETQYF. CDR3 nucleotides: TGTGCCTGGACAGGACTAGCGGGGGCCGGGGGCGAGACCCAGTACTTC. The full variable domain, rest sourced from reference TRBV30 and TRBJ2-5, is SQTIHQWPATLVQPVGSPLSLECTVEGTSNPNLYWYRQAAGRGLQLLFYSVGIGQISSEVPQNLSASRPQDRQFILSSKKLLLSDSGFYLCAWTGLAGAGGETQYFGPGTRLLVL.

This chain links TRBV7-2 with TRBJ2-7; 7 bases fit TRBD1. The junction had 6 bases not matched to a gene; V was cut back by 5 bases and J by 2 bases. Per germline, CDR1 SGHTA and CDR2 FQGNSA. The CDR3 loop spans 14 amino acids. CDR3 loop: CASSPRGGPYEQYF. In nucleotides, the CDR3 is TGTGCCAGCAGCCCCCGAGGGGGCCCCTACGAGCAGTACTTC. Based on the CDR3 plus reference TRBV7-2 and TRBJ2-7, the full variable domain is GAGVSQSPSNKVTEKGKDVELRCDPISGHTALYWYRQSLGQGLEFLIYFQGNSAPDKSGLPSDRFSAERTGGSVSTLTIQRTQQEDSAVYLCASSPRGGPYEQYFGPGTRLTVT.

The chain combines TRBV7-4 with TRBJ1-3, with D unresolved. V shed 5 bases and J shed 2 bases, with 16 bases lying between them. In germline, CDR1 is SGHVT, CDR2 SQSDAQ. The CDR3 totals 16 residues. The CDR3 DNA follows: TGTGCCAGCAGCAGGTATACGGGCCAGGCTGGAAACACCATATATTTT. Translated: CASSRYTGQAGNTIYF.

The J gene is TRBJ2-3, the V gene TRBV3-1 (or the pseudogene TRBV3-2), with D maybe TRBD2 (5 bases). V lost 3 bases and J lost 0, with 13 bases in between. This CDR3 contains 16 residues. Germline V gives CDR1 LGHDT, CDR2 YNNKEL (reference sequence). The CDR3: CASSHQEDPSTDTQYF. CDR3 DNA sequence: TGTGCCAGCAGCCACCAGGAGGATCCTAGCACAGATACGCAGTATTTT.